This T cell receptor (beta chain) is drawn from a study of radiotherapy plus CTLA-4 blockade in lung cancer. On the study more broadly: Disease control was seen in 31% of patients, objective responses in 15% to 20%.

The table came from immunoSEQ multiplex PCR; TCRdb's copy has only in-frame clones and leaves some out. The table has 110,000 or so clones, roughly 80% seen once. V was pared by 0 bases and J by 3 bases, with 6 bases between. CDR3 length equals 13 residues. CDR1 and CDR2 from the germline V gene are SGHRS and YFSETQ. The source is a human donor with non-small cell lung cancer who had a partial response to radiotherapy plus ipilimumab. This chain connects TRBV5-1 to TRBJ1-1, with no clear D. The starting material was peripheral blood, obtained from a patient treated with radiotherapy plus ipilimumab. In nucleotides, the CDR3 is TGCGCCAGCAGCTTGGAGCCGGACACTGAAGCTTTCTTT. The encoded protein is CASSLEPDTEAFF. Full variable domain (remainder filled in from reference TRBV5-1 and TRBJ1-1): KAGVTQTPRYLIKTRGQQVTLSCSPISGHRSVSWYQQTPGQGLQFLFEYFSETQRNKGNFPGRFSGRQFSNSRSEMNVSTLELGDSALYLCASSLEPDTEAFFGQGTRLTVV.